This is a list of T cell receptor beta chains from one sample in a study of cytomegalovirus exposure and HLA in healthy donors. Repertoires were generated with immunoSEQ multiplex PCR, while TCRdb's copy carries only in-frame clones and drops some. The sample lists more than 110,000 clones, over 75% seen once, with around 10% in the top ten. The sequencing sample was made of PBMCs. The receptor source for this set is a woman in her forties or fifties in good health and CMV-seropositive. CDR3s include the opening cysteine and the closing phenylalanine or tryptophan. D genes are given only for firm matches. Clone size is given for some rows only: seen once, a few or many times, or a class if the clone is expanded.

d_gene,v_gene,j_gene,abundance,CDR3aa,CDR3nt
TRBD2,TRBV5-1,TRBJ2-7,NA,CASSLGTSGVYEQYF,TGCGCCAGCAGCTTGGGGACTAGCGGGGTATACGAGCAGTACTTC
NA,TRBV10-2,TRBJ1-1,NA,CASSEGSGTEAFF,TGCGCCAGCAGTGAGGGGTCAGGCACTGAAGCTTTCTTT
TRBD1,TRBV6-5,TRBJ2-1,NA,CASSYPGTDEQFF,TGTGCCAGCAGTTACCCCGGGACAGATGAGCAGTTCTTC
NA,TRBV29-1,TRBJ1-2,NA,CSSRGADYGYTF,TGCAGCTCCCGGGGGGCGGACTATGGCTACACCTTC
TRBD2,TRBV29-1,TRBJ2-5,NA,CSARGGAGETQYF,TGCAGCGCTAGGGGAGGGGCAGGCGAGACCCAGTACTTC
TRBD1,TRBV10-3,TRBJ1-1,few,CAISDLGQGSTEAFF,TGTGCCATCAGTGACCTCGGACAGGGTAGCACTGAAGCTTTCTTT
NA,TRBV28,TRBJ1-2,NA,CASSQPSTGIIYGYTF,TGTGCCAGCAGTCAACCTTCGACAGGTATAATATATGGCTACACCTTC
TRBD1,TRBV7-9,TRBJ1-1,NA,CASSLAGTGPNTEAFF,TGTGCCAGCAGCTTAGCCGGGACAGGGCCGAACACTGAAGCTTTCTTT
TRBD1,TRBV6-1,TRBJ2-7,NA,CASSEIGTGSEQYF,TGTGCCAGCAGTGAAATAGGGACAGGGTCCGAGCAGTACTTC
NA,TRBV27,TRBJ2-1,few,CASSLNLVNEQFF,TGTGCCAGCAGTTTAAATCTTGTCAATGAGCAGTTCTTC
NA,TRBV27,TRBJ2-7,NA,CASSLRDTATDEQYF,TGTGCCAGCAGTCTAAGGGACACGGCGACCGACGAGCAGTACTTC
NA,TRBV2,TRBJ2-5,NA,CASSEVPETQYF,TGTGCCAGCAGTGAAGTTCCGGAGACCCAGTACTTC
NA,TRBV28,TRBJ1-5,NA,CASSPEGSNQPQHF,TGTGCCAGCAGCCCCGAGGGTAGCAATCAGCCCCAGCATTTT
NA,TRBV14,TRBJ2-3,NA,CASRRLETSTDTQYF,TGTGCCAGCAGACGATTAGAAACTAGCACAGATACGCAGTATTTT
NA,TRBV1,TRBJ1-2,NA,CTSSQDWSNYGYTF,TGCACCAGCAGCCAAGATTGGAGTAACTATGGCTACACCTTC
TRBD1,TRBV5-1,TRBJ1-6,few,CASSLTGTANSPLHF,TGCGCCAGCAGCTTAACCGGGACAGCTAATTCACCCCTCCACTTT
TRBD2,TRBV5-6,TRBJ2-3,NA,CASSFSGASTDTQYF,TGTGCCAGCAGCTTTAGCGGGGCCAGCACAGATACGCAGTATTTT
NA,TRBV5-6,TRBJ1-5,NA,CASSPAGAGPQHF,TGTGCCAGCAGCCCAGCTGGAGCGGGACCCCAGCATTTT
TRBD1,TRBV19,TRBJ1-5,NA,CASRLDRGRSNQPQHF,TGTGCCAGTAGACTTGACAGGGGCCGTAGCAATCAGCCCCAGCATTTT
TRBD1,TRBV7-2,TRBJ1-1,NA,CASSLYGTGTNTEAFF,TGTGCCAGCAGCTTATACGGGACAGGGACGAACACTGAAGCTTTCTTT
TRBD2,TRBV5-6,TRBJ2-1,NA,CASTYGTSGYNEQFF,TGTGCCAGCACATACGGGACTAGCGGGTACAATGAGCAGTTCTTC
TRBD1,TRBV5-4,TRBJ2-1,NA,CASRPDGTGNRDNEQFF,TGTGCCAGCAGACCCGACGGGACAGGGAATAGGGACAATGAGCAGTTCTTC
NA,TRBV9,TRBJ2-5,NA,CASSPMGGSPETQYF,TGTGCCAGCAGTCCTATGGGGGGATCCCCAGAGACCCAGTACTTC
NA,TRBV19,TRBJ2-7,NA,CASSPLPQGYEQYF,TGTGCCAGTAGTCCCCTTCCCCAGGGCTACGAGCAGTACTTC
NA,TRBV11-2,TRBJ2-3,NA,CASSLDSAGLYPLKQYF,TGTGCCAGCAGCTTAGATAGTGCGGGACTTTACCCCTTAAAGCAGTATTTT
NA,TRBV5-1,TRBJ1-3,NA,CASSRSEGNTIYF,TGCGCCAGCAGCCGTTCGGAGGGAAACACCATATATTTT